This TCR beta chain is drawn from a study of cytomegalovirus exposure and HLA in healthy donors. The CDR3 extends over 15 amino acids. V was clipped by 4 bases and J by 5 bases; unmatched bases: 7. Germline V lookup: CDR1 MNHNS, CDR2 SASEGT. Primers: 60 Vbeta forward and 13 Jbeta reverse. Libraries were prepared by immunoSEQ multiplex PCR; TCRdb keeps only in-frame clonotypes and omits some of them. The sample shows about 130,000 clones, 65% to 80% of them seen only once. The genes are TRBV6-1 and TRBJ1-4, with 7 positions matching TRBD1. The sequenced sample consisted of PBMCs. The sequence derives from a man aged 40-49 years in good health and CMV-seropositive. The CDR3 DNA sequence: TGTGCCAGCAGTGTTGGACAGGCGAAGAATGAAAAACTGTTTTTT. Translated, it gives CASSVGQAKNEKLFF.